The 16 T cell receptor beta chains below all came from one sample that was sequenced in a study of control samples from healthy donors and cancer patients. Libraries were prepared by immunoSEQ multiplex PCR; TCRdb keeps only in-frame clonotypes and omits some of them. The sample shows more than 100,000 clones, 75% to 95% of them seen only once. The sequenced sample was blood. The receptors were gathered from a man younger than 35 in good health.

The chain carries TRBV7-2 and TRBJ1-3, with D perhaps TRBD1 (6 bases). CDR1 is SGHTA and CDR2 is FQGNSA in the germline V gene. This CDR3 is built from 15 residues. Trimming stripped 3 bases from V and 3 bases from J, with 12 bases between. The CDR3 nucleotides are TGTGCCAGCAGCTTCGGGCAGGGGTATGGAAACACCATATATTTT. It translates to CASSFGQGYGNTIYF. The full variable domain, in which reference TRBV7-2 and TRBJ1-3 provide the parts outside the CDR3, is GAGVSQSPSNKVTEKGKDVELRCDPISGHTALYWYRQSLGQGLEFLIYFQGNSAPDKSGLPSDRFSAERTGGSVSTLTIQRTQQEDSAVYLCASSFGQGYGNTIYFGEGSWLTVV.

In DNA, the CDR3 is TGTGCCAGTAGTATTACTCAGCGCACAGATACGCAGTATTTT. Translated, it gives CASSITQRTDTQYF. J is TRBJ2-3 and V is TRBV19; D not resolved. V was pared by 3 bases and J by 1 base, with 8 bases between. Germline CDR1 and CDR2: LNHDA and SQIVND (reference sequence). The CDR3 totals 14 residues.

This chain connects TRBV11-2 to TRBJ2-3, with a possible D match to TRBD1 (5 bases). V shed 1 base and J shed 8 bases, with 19 bases lying between them. The germline V gene encodes CDR1 SGHAT and CDR2 FQNNGV. This CDR3 is built from 16 residues. CDR3 residues: CASSLVLDSLGRTQYF. CDR3 DNA sequence: TGTGCCAGCAGCTTAGTGCTAGACAGCCTGGGGCGTACGCAGTATTTT.

This sequence joins TRBV7-3 and TRBJ2-7; D may be TRBD2 (5 bases). This CDR3 is 13 amino acids long. The germline V and J ends were trimmed by 1 base and 4 bases, with 8 bases remaining between them. CDR1 SGHTA and CDR2 FQGTGA come from the germline V gene. The DNA of the CDR3 is TGTGCCAGCAGCTTAAGTGGGAGTTACGAGCAGTACTTC. The encoded protein is CASSLSGSYEQYF.

This rearrangement joins TRBV20-1 to TRBJ2-1; D uncertain. Per germline, CDR1 DFQATT and CDR2 SNEGSKA (reference sequence). CDR3 size: 11 residues. Trimming stripped 5 bases from V and 9 bases from J, with 11 bases between. CDR3 protein: CSARLSSEQFF. The DNA of the CDR3 is TGCAGTGCTCGACTTTCGAGTGAGCAGTTCTTC.

This chain links TRBV29-1 with TRBJ2-3; either TRBD1 or TRBD2 may supply D (5 bases each). Trimming took off 1 base at V and 9 bases at J, with 26 bases between the two ends. Germline V gives CDR1 SQVTM, CDR2 ANQGSEA. The CDR3 covers 17 residues. This CDR3 is CSVEGLPTGTLVETQYF. In DNA form, the CDR3 reads TGCAGCGTTGAAGGACTCCCCACCGGGACCCTCGTTGAGACGCAGTATTTT.

This chain connects TRBV29-1 to TRBJ1-2; 12 bases are a match to TRBD1. The length of the CDR3 is 15 residues. V lost 0 bases to trimming and J lost 4 bases; unmatched junction nucleotides: 3. The germline CDR1 and CDR2 sequences are SQVTM and ANQGSEA. The CDR3 spells CSVEDRDRGLYGYTF. In DNA form, the CDR3 reads TGCAGCGTTGAAGACCGGGACAGGGGGCTCTATGGCTACACCTTC.

The J gene is TRBJ1-2, the V gene TRBV5-1; TRBD1 is a possible D gene (5 bases). Germline loops: CDR1 SGHRS, CDR2 YFSETQ. The CDR3 has 12 amino acids. V shed 4 bases and J shed 7 bases, with 11 bases lying between them. CDR3 DNA sequence: TGCGCCAGCAGCGGTAGGGGCGGTGGCTACACCTTC. Translated: CASSGRGGGYTF.

V gene TRBV2 combines with J gene TRBJ1-1; a weak D match, TRBD1 (5 bases). Germline V CDR1 and CDR2: SNHLY, FYNNEI. The CDR3 spans 12 residues. V was pared by 7 bases and J by 11 bases, with 17 bases between. The CDR3 loop is CASKGTGRWAFF. CDR3 DNA sequence: TGTGCCAGCAAGGGTACAGGCCGATGGGCTTTCTTT. The variable domain in full, completed from reference TRBV2 and TRBJ1-1, reads EPEVTQTPSHQVTQMGQEVILRCVPISNHLYFYWYRQILGQKVEFLVSFYNNEISEKSEIFDDQFSVERPDGSNFTLKIRSTKLEDSAMYFCASKGTGRWAFFGQGTRLTVV.

This clone has only a few counts. The V gene is TRBV7-9, the J gene TRBJ2-2; D uncertain. V lost 1 base and J lost 2, with 11 bases in between. Germline V gene data show CDR1 as SEHNR and CDR2 as FQNEAQ (reference sequence). The CDR3 consists of 16 residues. The CDR3 region has the DNA TGTGCCAGCAGCTTAGAAGGGCTGGTAAACACCGGGGAGCTGTTTTTT. Protein sequence: CASSLEGLVNTGELFF.

The chain recombines TRBV29-1 with TRBJ1-2; 7 positions agree with TRBD1. The J segment lost 8 bases and the V segment lost 7 bases, leaving 4 bases of the junction unmatched. Germline V lookup: CDR1 SQVTM, CDR2 ANQGSEA. The length of the CDR3 is 10 residues. The CDR3 DNA reads as TGCAGCGCCGGGACAGAGGGCTACACCTTC. Translated: CSAGTEGYTF.

The chain carries TRBV11-2 and TRBJ1-2; D is uncertain. The CDR3 is 12 amino acids. Trimming took 5 bases from V and 8 from J, leaving 12 bases between them. Germline CDR1 SGHAT, CDR2 FQNNGV. The CDR3 reads CASSLQEEGYTF. The CDR3 bases are TGTGCCAGCAGCCTCCAGGAAGAAGGCTACACCTTC.

The chain uses TRBV5-4 and TRBJ2-7; 7 bases are a match to TRBD2. After removal of 0 bases from V and 7 bases from J, the junction contained 4 bases not matched to a gene. CDR3 length: 13 amino acids. The V gene's germline CDR1 is SGHNT and CDR2 YYREEE (reference sequence). In DNA, the CDR3 is TGTGCCAGCAGCTTGGTAGGTAGCGGGGAGCAGTACTTC. Amino acid sequence: CASSLVGSGEQYF. Filled out from reference TRBV5-4 and TRBJ2-7, the complete variable domain reads ETGVTQSPTHLIKTRGQQVTLRCSSQSGHNTVSWYQQALGQGPQFIFQYYREEENGRGNFPPRFSGLQFPNYSSELNVNALELDDSALYLCASSLVGSGEQYFGPGTRLTVT.

This clone has just one count. The V and J genes are TRBV15 and TRBJ2-7; D gene unclear. Germline CDR1 and CDR2: LNHNV and YYDKDF (reference sequence). There are 12 residues in the CDR3. Trimming removed 1 base from V and 3 bases from J, with 4 bases in between. The CDR3 DNA sequence: TGTGCCACCAGCAGAGTGGGCTACGAGCAGTACTTC. Its translation: CATSRVGYEQYF.

DNA of the CDR3: TGTGCCACCAGCAGTGTAGGGGGCGACCCCAATCAGCCCCAGCATTTT. This gives the protein CATSSVGGDPNQPQHF. The genes are TRBV15 and TRBJ1-5, with 7 bases aligning to TRBD1. CDR3 size: 16 residues. Germline V gene sequence: CDR1 LNHNV, CDR2 YYDKDF (reference sequence). V lost 3 bases and J lost 3; bases outside the gene matches: 8.

The CDR3 sequence: CASQVSYNSPLHF. The CDR3 DNA is TGTGCCAGTCAGGTTTCCTATAATTCACCCCTCCACTTT. The gene calls are TRBV2 and TRBJ1-6; D not resolved. The germline CDR1 and CDR2 sequences are SNHLY and FYNNEI. Trimming pared 9 bases from V and 1 base from J, leaving 7 bases between. The CDR3 spans 13 residues.